These T cell receptor beta chains were read from a single sample in a study of cytomegalovirus exposure and HLA in healthy donors. Method: immunoSEQ multiplex PCR; TCRdb's copy keeps in-frame clones and lacks some. The sample carries 90,000 or so clones, 85% recorded once. Specimen: PBMCs. The origin of the receptors is a man younger than 35 in good health and CMV-seropositive. Both conserved end residues are part of each CDR3. A D gene is named only where the DNA matches it firmly. Some rows have no size entry. The others give once, few or many, or a class for an expanded clone.

>TRBV7-2|TRBJ1-3|NA|once
TGTGCCAGCAGCCTGGGGCCTCGAAACACCATATATTTT
CASSLGPRNTIYF
>TRBV28|TRBJ2-3|NA|NA
TGTGCCAGCAGTTTACCAACCTATACTGTAACGGGAGTCGGCACAGATACGCAGTATTTT
CASSLPTYTVTGVGTDTQYF
>TRBV18|TRBJ2-7|TRBD1|NA
TGTGCCAGCTTGGGACAGGGGGCCGATAGCTCCTACGAGCAGTACTTC
CASLGQGADSSYEQYF
>TRBV30|TRBJ1-5|NA|NA
TGTGCCTGGAGTCGCAGGGGTAATCAGCCCCAGCATTTT
CAWSRRGNQPQHF
>TRBV9|TRBJ2-1|NA|NA
TGTGCCAGCAACTTAGGAGGGAGCTCCTACAATGAGCAGTTCTTC
CASNLGGSSYNEQFF
>TRBV5-1|TRBJ2-2|TRBD1|NA
TGCGCCAGCAGCCCGTCCGGGACAGCGAACACCGGGGAGCTGTTTTTT
CASSPSGTANTGELFF
>TRBV6-1|TRBJ1-2|NA|NA
TGTGCCAGCAGTGTAAACAGGGAAATCCTCTATGGCTACACCTTC
CASSVNREILYGYTF
>TRBV18|TRBJ2-5|TRBD1|NA
TGTGCCAGCTCCCAGCGACAGGGGGCCGGGGAGACCCAGTACTTC
CASSQRQGAGETQYF
>TRBV27|TRBJ2-7|TRBD2|NA
TGTGCCAGCAGTTTAGGGGGACTAGCTTCCTACGAGCAGTACTTC
CASSLGGLASYEQYF
>TRBV29-1|TRBJ2-5|NA|NA
TGCAGCGTTGAATTGGTAGATCAAGAGACCCAGTACTTC
CSVELVDQETQYF
>TRBV4-1|TRBJ2-2|TRBD2|NA
TGCGCCAGCAGCATAGGGACTAGCGGGAGGGTCGGGGAGCTGTTTTTT
CASSIGTSGRVGELFF
>TRBV19|TRBJ2-2|NA|NA
TGTGCCAGTAGTATAGACACAGGTCGTGACACCGGGGAGCTGTTTTTT
CASSIDTGRDTGELFF
>TRBV5-1|TRBJ2-5|TRBD1|NA
TGCGCCAGCAGCTTGGCCAGCCGCTTTCTAGGGGGCTGGGGGGAGACCCAGTACTTC
CASSLASRFLGGWGETQYF
>TRBV5-6|TRBJ2-1|TRBD2|NA
TGTGCCAGCAGCCGACTAGCGGGAGACCGCAATGAGCAGTTCTTC
CASSRLAGDRNEQFF
>TRBV5-1|TRBJ2-1|NA|NA
TGCGCCAGCAGCTCAGAAAGGGGCAATGAGCAGTTCTTC
CASSSERGNEQFF
>TRBV18|TRBJ1-1|TRBD1|NA
TGTGCCAGCTCGCAAAACAGGGGGGAAGCTTTCTTT
CASSQNRGEAFF
>TRBV25-1|TRBJ1-1|NA|NA
TGTGCCAGCAGTGAATGGGGCGCGGGAAGAATGGACACTGAAGCTTTCTTT
CASSEWGAGRMDTEAFF
>TRBV5-1|TRBJ2-1|TRBD2|NA
TGCGCCAGCAGCTTCTTTCTAGCGGTCGCTCCCTACAATGAGCAGTTCTTC
CASSFFLAVAPYNEQFF
>TRBV4-1|TRBJ2-5|NA|NA
TGCGCCAGCAGCCAAGACCATTGGCAGGGGTTGGGAGAGACCCAGTACTTC
CASSQDHWQGLGETQYF
>TRBV7-3|TRBJ2-6|TRBD1|few
TGTGCCAGCAGCTTTGATCCACAGGGGGTCGGGGCCAACGTCCTGACTTTC
CASSFDPQGVGANVLTF
>TRBV11-2|TRBJ2-6|TRBD1|NA
TGTGCCAGCAGCTACTCGACAGGGGGTGGGGCCAACGTCCTGACTTTC
CASSYSTGGGANVLTF
>TRBV5-4|TRBJ2-2|TRBD1|NA
TGTGCCAGCAGCTTGAACAGGGGGCTCGGGGAGCTGTTTTTT
CASSLNRGLGELFF
>TRBV19|TRBJ2-2|TRBD1|NA
TGTGCCAGTAAAGGGACAGGGCCCACCGGGGAGCTGTTTTTT
CASKGTGPTGELFF
>TRBV28|TRBJ2-1|TRBD2|NA
TGTGCCAGCAGTTATGAGGGAGGGTACAATGAGCAGTTCTTC
CASSYEGGYNEQFF
>TRBV30|TRBJ1-3|NA|NA
TGTGCCTGGAGGAACACCGACTCTGGAAACACCATATATTTT
CAWRNTDSGNTIYF
>TRBV28|TRBJ2-2|TRBD1|once
TGTGCCAGCAGTTGGACAGGGAACACCGGGGAGCTGTTTTTT
CASSWTGNTGELFF
>TRBV7-9|TRBJ2-1|TRBD2|NA
TGTGCCAGCAGCCCAGCTAGCGGGAGGCCCTACAATGAGCAGTTCTTC
CASSPASGRPYNEQFF
>TRBV28|TRBJ2-1|TRBD1|NA
TGTGCCAGCAGTTTAGGTCCAGGGGGATACAATGAGCAGTTCTTC
CASSLGPGGYNEQFF
>TRBV19|TRBJ1-1|TRBD1|NA
TGTGCCAGTAGTCCGGCAGGGGGAGAGACTGAAGCTTTCTTT
CASSPAGGETEAFF
>TRBV2|TRBJ2-1|NA|NA
TGTGCCAGCATTGGAGGTATTGAGCAGTTCTTC
CASIGGIEQFF
>TRBV6-1|TRBJ1-4|NA|NA
TGTGCCAGCAGTCGATCTACAACTAATGAAAAACTGTTTTTT
CASSRSTTNEKLFF
>TRBV9|TRBJ2-2|NA|NA
TGTGCCAGCAGCGCCCCGGGACAAAACACCGGGGAGCTGTTTTTT
CASSAPGQNTGELFF
>TRBV5-6|TRBJ2-6|NA|NA
TGTGCCAGCAGCCCGACTCTCGGGGGGGCCAACGTCCTGACTTTC
CASSPTLGGANVLTF
>TRBV9|TRBJ2-1|NA|NA
TGTGCCAGCGGGCAAGGAGGGAACAATGAGCAGTTCTTC
CASGQGGNNEQFF
>TRBV15|TRBJ1-2|TRBD1|NA
TGTGCCACCAGCAGAGGAGGAGGGACAGGGGGCAACTATGGCTACACCTTC
CATSRGGGTGGNYGYTF
>TRBV15|TRBJ2-3|TRBD2|NA
TGTGCCACCAGCAGAGATCTTTTTGCTAGCGGGAGTGATACGCAGTATTTT
CATSRDLFASGSDTQYF
>TRBV20-1|TRBJ2-5|NA|once
TGCAGTGCTAGTTCCGGGGAGACCCAGTACTTC
CSASSGETQYF
>TRBV2|TRBJ1-2|TRBD1|NA
TGTGCCAGCTCGGACAGGGAAGGGACTAACTATGGCTACACCTTC
CASSDREGTNYGYTF
>TRBV25-1|TRBJ1-2|TRBD1|NA
TGTGCCAGCAGCCGGACAGGGTCCTATGGCTACACCTTC
CASSRTGSYGYTF
>TRBV28|TRBJ1-1|NA|NA
TGTGCCAGCAGTTTTTTGCACGAGGTGGGAGCTTTCTTT
CASSFLHEVGAFF
>TRBV5-6|TRBJ2-1|NA|NA
TGTGCCAGCAACAGTCAATCCTACAATGAGCAGTTCTTC
CASNSQSYNEQFF
>TRBV11-2|TRBJ1-5|NA|NA
TGTGCCAGCAGCCAAAACAGGGATCAGCCCCAGCATTTT
CASSQNRDQPQHF
>TRBV10-3|TRBJ2-2|TRBD2|NA
TGTGCCATCAGTGAGCGGGGACTAGCGGGATCGTCCGGGGAGCTGTTTTTT
CAISERGLAGSSGELFF
>TRBV15|TRBJ2-7|NA|few
TGTGCCACCACCACAACCGGCGGCAGGGTGTACTTC
CATTTTGGRVYF
>TRBV27|TRBJ2-2|TRBD2|NA
TGTGCCAGCAGTTTATCCCCCCGCCCCCTAGCGGGAGGGACCGGGGAGCTGTTTTTT
CASSLSPRPLAGGTGELFF
>TRBV30|TRBJ2-1|NA|NA
TGTGCCTGGAGCGGGACACATTACAATGAGCAGTTCTTC
CAWSGTHYNEQFF
>TRBV27|TRBJ2-7|NA|NA
TGTGCCAGCAGTCCGCGGCCGTCCTACGAGCAGTACTTC
CASSPRPSYEQYF
>TRBV7-2|TRBJ1-5|TRBD1|NA
TGTGCCAGCAGCCCCCAGGGGGTAGGGCAGCCCCAGCATTTT
CASSPQGVGQPQHF
>TRBV13|TRBJ2-5|NA|NA
TGTGCCAGCAGCTTACGGGGGACAGCACAAGAGACCCAGTACTTC
CASSLRGTAQETQYF
>TRBV5-1|TRBJ2-1|NA|NA
TGCGCCAGCAGCCCGGACACAATATACAATGAGCAGTTCTTC
CASSPDTIYNEQFF
>TRBV7-9|TRBJ1-2|NA|NA
TGTGCCAGCAGAGACCCGCCCCCCCGGTTTAGGGGTGGCTACACCTTC
CASRDPPPRFRGGYTF
>TRBV29-1|TRBJ2-7|TRBD1|NA
TGCAGCGTCCAACAGGGGGACGAGCAGTACTTC
CSVQQGDEQYF
>TRBV6-1|TRBJ2-5|TRBD1|NA
TGTGCCAGCATCCGCAGGGGGGAGACCCAGTACTTC
CASIRRGETQYF
>TRBV6-5|TRBJ1-4|NA|few
TGTGCCAGCAGTTCCGGGACTGGGGAAAAACTGTTTTTT
CASSSGTGEKLFF
>TRBV28|TRBJ2-1|NA|NA
TGTGCCAGCAGGCAACTAGTTTGGTCCTACAATGAGCAGTTCTTC
CASRQLVWSYNEQFF